These 18 T cell receptor beta chains originate from one sample sequenced in a study of OX40 agonist ivuxolimab in advanced cancers. Sequencing used immunoSEQ multiplex PCR; TCRdb keeps in-frame clones, though not all of them. Of tens of thousands of clones detected, about 94% appear once; the ten largest clones hold approximately 10%. Sequenced material: CD4+ or CD8+ T cells sorted from blood, taken in a trial of the OX40 agonist ivuxolimab. The source is an adult with an advanced solid tumor such as melanoma, head and neck, liver or kidney cancer.

The chain couples TRBV11-2 to TRBJ2-2; TRBD2 is a possible D gene (5 bases). Looked up from germline, CDR1 is SGHAT and CDR2 is FQNNGV. V shed 0 bases and J shed 4 bases, with 12 bases lying between them. The CDR3 covers 16 residues. The CDR3 region has the DNA TGTGCCAGCAGCTTAGATGAGGGCGGAATCACCGGGGAGCTGTTTTTT. This codes for CASSLDEGGITGELFF.

The chain couples TRBV4-1 to TRBJ2-7; D is unclear. The germline CDR1 and CDR2 sequences are MGHRA and YSYEKL. The CDR3 loop spans 11 amino acids. Trimming took off 7 bases at V and 6 bases at J, with 10 bases between the two ends. The CDR3 here is CASTDGVEQYF. In DNA form, the CDR3 reads TGCGCCAGCACCGACGGTGTCGAGCAGTACTTC.

The chain uses TRBV27 and TRBJ2-7, with TRBD1 as a possible D gene (7 bases). Germline CDR1 MNHEY, CDR2 SMNVEV (reference sequence). The length of the CDR3 is 14 residues. Trimming removed 7 bases from V and 3 bases from J, with 16 bases in between. CDR3 DNA sequence: TGTGCCAGCATGCGGGACAGAAGGGACTACGAGCAGTACTTC. This gives the protein CASMRDRRDYEQYF.

V gene TRBV2 combines with J gene TRBJ2-1, with TRBD2 matching 8 bases. The CDR3 runs 13 residues. Germline assignment: CDR1 SNHLY and CDR2 FYNNEI. V trimming: 3 bases; J trimming: 11 bases; junction bases outside the gene matches: 6. CDR3 nucleotides: TGTGCCAGCAGTGACTTAAGCGGGAGCCAGCAGTTCTTC. This translates into CASSDLSGSQQFF.

The V gene is TRBV27, the J gene TRBJ1-2; maybe TRBD1 (6 bases). The V gene's germline CDR1 is MNHEY and CDR2 SMNVEV (reference sequence). V shed 6 bases and J shed 4 bases, with 12 bases lying between them. CDR3 length: 13 amino acids. The CDR3 coding sequence is TGTGCCAGCAGCCATGGACAGCCCTATGGCTACACCTTC. Its protein product is CASSHGQPYGYTF.

The chain is built from TRBV5-1 and TRBJ2-7; 7 bases align to TRBD2. Looked up from germline, CDR1 is SGHRS and CDR2 is YFSETQ. After removal of 5 bases from V and 4 bases from J, the junction contained 6 bases not matched to a gene. This CDR3 has 13 residues. CDR3 protein: CASSQRGSYEQYF. The CDR3 nucleotides are TGCGCCAGCAGTCAGCGGGGCTCTTACGAGCAGTACTTC.

This sequence joins TRBV9 and TRBJ1-2; TRBD1 agrees at 8 bases. This CDR3 contains 14 residues. Germline CDR1 and CDR2: SGDLS and YYNGEE. The V gene end was trimmed by 3 bases and the J gene end by 8 bases; junction bases not matched to a gene: 9. DNA for the CDR3: TGTGCCAGCAGCGCTGATCAGGGGGCGAGCGGCTACACCTTC. Encoded protein: CASSADQGASGYTF.

This sequence joins TRBV7-3 and TRBJ2-1; the match to TRBD2 covers 7 bases. The CDR3 covers 15 residues. Germline CDR1 SGHTA, CDR2 FQGTGA. The J segment lost 4 bases and the V segment lost 5 bases, leaving 8 bases of the junction unmatched. CDR3 region: CASSPGGFEYNEQFF. DNA of the CDR3: TGTGCCAGCAGCCCGGGAGGATTTGAATACAATGAGCAGTTCTTC.

Comments on this clone: Relative to the germline gene, one junction end is altered; a read error may explain this. V gene TRBV7-7 combines with J gene TRBJ2-1; no definite D call. CDR1 is SSHAT, CDR2 FNYEAQ, per germline (reference sequence). This CDR3 contains 18 residues. Here the CDR3 reads CASSLEWSPLITYNEQFF. The CDR3 DNA reads as TGTGCTAGCAGCTTAGAGTGGTCTCCCCTAATCACCTACAATGAGCAGTTCTTC.

V usage is TRBV2 and J usage is TRBJ2-7; the match to TRBD2 covers 7 bases. Germline-derived CDR1 and CDR2 are SNHLY and FYNNEI. This CDR3 is 15 amino acids long. V trimming: 4 bases; J trimming: 3 bases; junction bases outside the gene matches: 9. Here the CDR3 DNA reads TGTGCCAGCAGTGTACTAGCGACCCGAATCTACGAGCAGTACTTC. Protein product: CASSVLATRIYEQYF. Filled out from reference TRBV2 and TRBJ2-7, the complete variable domain reads EPEVTQTPSHQVTQMGQEVILRCVPISNHLYFYWYRQILGQKVEFLVSFYNNEISEKSEIFDDQFSVERPDGSNFTLKIRSTKLEDSAMYFCASSVLATRIYEQYFGPGTRLTVT.

V gene TRBV27 combines with J gene TRBJ2-2; the D gene is possibly TRBD2 (5 bases). CDR3 length: 16 amino acids. V shed 2 bases and J shed 2 bases, with 12 bases lying between them. Germline V gene sequence: CDR1 MNHEY, CDR2 SMNVEV (reference sequence). CDR3 loop: CASSLTVATNTGELFF. DNA for the CDR3: TGTGCCAGCAGTTTAACTGTAGCGACCAACACCGGGGAGCTGTTTTTT.

Note on this clone: The junction differs from germline at one of its ends, possibly a read error. The rearrangement joins TRBV28 to TRBJ2-1, with 8 bases fitting TRBD1. The CDR3 runs to 16 residues. Per germline, CDR1 MDHEN and CDR2 SYDVKM. The CDR3 reads CASRVLGTGGYNEQFF. As DNA, the CDR3 is TGTGCTAGCAGGGTATTGGGCACAGGGGGCTACAATGAGCAGTTCTTC.

This chain connects TRBV6-6 to TRBJ1-5, with 7 bases matching TRBD1. The CDR3 runs to 16 residues. Germline V gene data show CDR1 as MNHNY and CDR2 as SVGAGI (reference sequence). The trim removed 6 bases at V and 8 bases at J, leaving 16 bases unmatched. The CDR3 protein is CASSLPPGLTGEPQHF. The CDR3 DNA follows: TGTGCCAGCAGCCTGCCTCCGGGACTCACAGGGGAGCCCCAGCATTTT.

A note on this clone: The same CDR3 arises from other DNA sequences in this sample as well. V gene TRBV11-2 combines with J gene TRBJ2-5, with a possible D match to TRBD2 (6 bases). This CDR3 is built from 12 residues. The V and J ends lost 3 bases and 5 bases respectively, with 7 bases between them. Germline lookup yields CDR1 SGHAT and CDR2 FQNNGV. CDR3 sequence: CASSLAGETQYF. CDR3 coding DNA: TGTGCCAGCAGCTTGGCGGGGGAGACCCAGTACTTC.

V gene TRBV23-1 combines with J gene TRBJ2-2, with a weak D call TRBD2 (5 bases). TRBV23-1 is an open reading frame, and its role is uncertain. The CDR3 length is 15 residues. V lost 0 bases and J lost 4, with 9 bases in between. CDR3 bases: TGCGCCAGCAGTCAATCTCCGGGAACCACCGGGGAGCTGTTTTTT. It codes for CASSQSPGTTGELFF.

In its sample, this clone was seen once. In nucleotides, the CDR3 is TGTGCCAGCAGCACCCGGGACTTGCCCTACGAGCAGTACTTC. This codes for CASSTRDLPYEQYF. The rearrangement uses TRBV9 and TRBJ2-7, with a possible D match to TRBD2 (6 bases). The CDR3 sequence is 14 residues long. V was clipped by 4 bases and J by 2 bases, with 13 bases between them. Germline V gene lookup returns CDR1 SGDLS and CDR2 YYNGEE.

The sample holds one count of this clone. The chain is built from TRBV5-1 and TRBJ2-2; 7 bases are a match to TRBD2. V shed 4 bases, J shed 5 bases, and the junction held 14 bases outside the gene matches. The CDR3 totals 17 residues. Germline values: CDR1 SGHRS, CDR2 YFSETQ. The CDR3, as DNA: TGCGCCAGCAGCACACCTAGCGGACTAGAAGCAACCGGGGAGCTGTTTTTT. Protein product: CASSTPSGLEATGELFF. The full variable domain, rest sourced from reference TRBV5-1 and TRBJ2-2, is KAGVTQTPRYLIKTRGQQVTLSCSPISGHRSVSWYQQTPGQGLQFLFEYFSETQRNKGNFPGRFSGRQFSNSRSEMNVSTLELGDSALYLCASSTPSGLEATGELFFGEGSRLTVL.

The V call is TRBV6-6, the J call TRBJ2-7; D may match TRBD1 or TRBD2 (5 bases each). This CDR3 has 15 amino acids. V gave up 3 bases and J gave up 0 bases, with 12 bases separating them. Germline loops: CDR1 MNHNY, CDR2 SVGAGI (reference sequence). The CDR3 DNA reads as TGTGCCAGCAGTTATGGGGACCGGAGCTCCTACGAGCAGTACTTC. It is translated as CASSYGDRSSYEQYF.